This T cell receptor (beta chain) was identified in a study of cytomegalovirus exposure and HLA in healthy donors. Study-level findings and limits: There were some V segments, including TRBV6-2 and TRBV6-3, excluded as indistinguishable.

Vbeta (60) and Jbeta (13) primers were used in the PCR. Authors' processing steps: Roughly 76 million unique TCR beta chains, roughly 11 million of them shared, were counted by a later analysis. The protocol was immunoSEQ multiplex PCR, while the TCRdb copy is restricted to in-frame clones and leaves out a portion. V and J calls and clone size follow that table, whereas D and trimming were derived from the DNA. Of approximately 190,000 clones in the sample, roughly 80% were seen once. Germline loops: CDR1 ENHRY, CDR2 SYGVKD. The V segment lost 6 bases and the J segment 5 bases; nucleotides outside the gene matches: 6. The CDR3 consists of 13 residues. Details on this clone: Its target is not known.

Specimen: PBMCs. The chain uses TRBV10-3 and TRBJ2-7; TRBD1 matches at 8 bases. This clonotype was sampled from a man in his forties or fifties in good health and CMV-seropositive. The CDR3 loop reads CAIRLTGVDEQYF. For the CDR3, the DNA is TGTGCCATCAGACTGACAGGGGTTGACGAGCAGTACTTC.